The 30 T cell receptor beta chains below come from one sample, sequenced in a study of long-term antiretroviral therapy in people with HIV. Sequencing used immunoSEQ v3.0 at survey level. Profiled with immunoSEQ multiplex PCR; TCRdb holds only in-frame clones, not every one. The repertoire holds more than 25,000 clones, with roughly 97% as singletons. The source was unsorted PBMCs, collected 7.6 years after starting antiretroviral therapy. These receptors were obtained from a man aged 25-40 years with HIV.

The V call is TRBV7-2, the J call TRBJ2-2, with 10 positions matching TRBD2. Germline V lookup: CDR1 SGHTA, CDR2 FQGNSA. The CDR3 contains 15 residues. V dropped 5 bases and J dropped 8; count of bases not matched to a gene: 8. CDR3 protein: CASSPTLAGAGELFF. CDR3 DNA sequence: TGTGCCAGCAGCCCGACCCTAGCGGGAGCTGGGGAGCTGTTTTTT.

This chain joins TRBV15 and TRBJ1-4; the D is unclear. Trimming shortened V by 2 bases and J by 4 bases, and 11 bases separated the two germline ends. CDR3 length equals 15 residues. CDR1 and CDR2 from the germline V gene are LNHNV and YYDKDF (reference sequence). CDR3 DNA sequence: TGTGCCACCAGCAGATTGACCGGTTTTAATGAAAAACTGTTTTTT. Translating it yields CATSRLTGFNEKLFF.

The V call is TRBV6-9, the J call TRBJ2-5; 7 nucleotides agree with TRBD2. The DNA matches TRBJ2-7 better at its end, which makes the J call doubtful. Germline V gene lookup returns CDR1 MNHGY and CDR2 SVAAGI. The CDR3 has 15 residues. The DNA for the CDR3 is TGTGCCAGCAGGCTAGCGGAGAGGTTCTCTTACGAGCAGTACTTC. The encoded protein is CASRLAERFSYEQYF.

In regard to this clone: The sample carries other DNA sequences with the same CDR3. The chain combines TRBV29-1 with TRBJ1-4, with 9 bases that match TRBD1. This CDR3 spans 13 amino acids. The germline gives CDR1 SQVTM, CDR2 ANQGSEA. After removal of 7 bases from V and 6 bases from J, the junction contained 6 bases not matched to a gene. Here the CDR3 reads CSGVRDRDEKLFF. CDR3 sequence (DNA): TGCAGCGGCGTCCGGGACAGGGATGAAAAACTGTTTTTT.

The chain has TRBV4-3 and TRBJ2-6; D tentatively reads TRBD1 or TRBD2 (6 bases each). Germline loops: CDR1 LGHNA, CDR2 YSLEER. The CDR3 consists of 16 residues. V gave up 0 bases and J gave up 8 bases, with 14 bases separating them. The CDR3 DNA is TGCGCCAGCAGCCAAGAGGGGGCGGGACATACCAACGTCCTGACTTTC. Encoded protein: CASSQEGAGHTNVLTF.

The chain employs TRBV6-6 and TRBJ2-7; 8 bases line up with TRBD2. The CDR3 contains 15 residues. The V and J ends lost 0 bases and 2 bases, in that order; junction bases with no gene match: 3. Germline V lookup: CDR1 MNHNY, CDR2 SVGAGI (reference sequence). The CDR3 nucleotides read TGTGCCAGCAGTTACTCCGCGGGAGGTACCTACGAGCAGTACTTC. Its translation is CASSYSAGGTYEQYF.

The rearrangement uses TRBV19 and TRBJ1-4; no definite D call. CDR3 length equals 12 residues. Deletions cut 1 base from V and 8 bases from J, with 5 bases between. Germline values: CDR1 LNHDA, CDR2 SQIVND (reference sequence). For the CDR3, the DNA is TGTGCCAGTAGTATAGGAGGAGAAAAACTGTTTTTT. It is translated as CASSIGGEKLFF.

The CDR3 sequence: CASSWGGNTEAFF. The DNA of the CDR3 is TGTGCCAGCTCGTGGGGCGGGAACACTGAAGCTTTCTTT. The V and J genes are TRBV7-9 and TRBJ1-1, with D perhaps TRBD1 (5 bases). The V gene lost 8 bases and the J gene lost 1 base, with 11 bases spanning the gap. Germline V CDR1 and CDR2: SEHNR, FQNEAQ (reference sequence). The CDR3 contains 13 residues.

The chain's CDR3 is CASSPPSAGVNEQFF. The CDR3 DNA reads TGTGCCAGCAGCCCTCCCTCAGCGGGAGTCAATGAGCAGTTCTTC. The chain combines TRBV6-5 with TRBJ2-1, with 8 bases identical to TRBD2. Looked up from germline, CDR1 is MNHEY and CDR2 is SVGAGI. Trimming removed 6 bases from V and 6 bases from J; junction bases left unmatched: 10. The length of the CDR3 is 15 residues.

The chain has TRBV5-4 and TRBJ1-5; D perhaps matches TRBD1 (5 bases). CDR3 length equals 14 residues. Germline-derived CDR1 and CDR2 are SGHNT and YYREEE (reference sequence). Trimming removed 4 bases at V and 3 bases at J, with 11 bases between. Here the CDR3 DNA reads TGTGCCAGCAGCACCGGGGGTAACAATCAGCCCCAGCATTTT. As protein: CASSTGGNNQPQHF. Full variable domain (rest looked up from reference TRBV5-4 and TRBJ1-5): ETGVTQSPTHLIKTRGQQVTLRCSSQSGHNTVSWYQQALGQGPQFIFQYYREEENGRGNFPPRFSGLQFPNYSSELNVNALELDDSALYLCASSTGGNNQPQHFGDGTRLSIL.

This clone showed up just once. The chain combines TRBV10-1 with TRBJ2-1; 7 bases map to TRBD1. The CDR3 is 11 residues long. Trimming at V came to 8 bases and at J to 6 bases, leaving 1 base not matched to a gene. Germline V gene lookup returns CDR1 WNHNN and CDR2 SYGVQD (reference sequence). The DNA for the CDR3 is TGCGCCAGCCGGGACAGCAATGAGCAGTTCTTC. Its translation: CASRDSNEQFF.

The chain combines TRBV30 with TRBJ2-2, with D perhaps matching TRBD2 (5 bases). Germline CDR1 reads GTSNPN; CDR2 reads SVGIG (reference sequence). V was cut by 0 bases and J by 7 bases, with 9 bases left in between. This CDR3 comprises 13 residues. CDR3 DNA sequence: TGTGCCTGGAGTGTACGAGGGTTCGGGGAGCTGTTTTTT. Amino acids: CAWSVRGFGELFF. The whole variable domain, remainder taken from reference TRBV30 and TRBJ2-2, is SQTIHQWPATLVQPVGSPLSLECTVEGTSNPNLYWYRQAAGRGLQLLFYSVGIGQISSEVPQNLSASRPQDRQFILSSKKLLLSDSGFYLCAWSVRGFGELFFGEGSRLTVL.

For the CDR3, the DNA is TGTGCCAGCTCACCTGAAACTGGGTTAGGGTACAATGAGCAGTTCTTC. It is translated as CASSPETGLGYNEQFF. V and J are TRBV18 and TRBJ2-1; D is unclear. The CDR3 sequence is 16 residues long. Germline values: CDR1 KGHSH, CDR2 LQKENI. The ends were cut back, 3 bases at V and 4 bases at J, with 16 bases in the middle.

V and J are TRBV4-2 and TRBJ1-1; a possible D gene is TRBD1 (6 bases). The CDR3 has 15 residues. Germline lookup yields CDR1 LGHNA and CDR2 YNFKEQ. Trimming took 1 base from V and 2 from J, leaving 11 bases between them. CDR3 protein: CASSQGPGENTEAFF. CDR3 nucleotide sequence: TGTGCCAGCAGCCAAGGTCCAGGGGAAAACACTGAAGCTTTCTTT.

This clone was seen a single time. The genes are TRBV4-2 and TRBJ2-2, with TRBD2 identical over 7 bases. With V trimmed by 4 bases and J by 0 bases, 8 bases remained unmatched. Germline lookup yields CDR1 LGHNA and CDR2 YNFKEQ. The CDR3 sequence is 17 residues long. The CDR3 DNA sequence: TGTGCCAGCAGCCGGGTTGGCGGGGGAGCGAACACCGGGGAGCTGTTTTTT. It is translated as CASSRVGGGANTGELFF.

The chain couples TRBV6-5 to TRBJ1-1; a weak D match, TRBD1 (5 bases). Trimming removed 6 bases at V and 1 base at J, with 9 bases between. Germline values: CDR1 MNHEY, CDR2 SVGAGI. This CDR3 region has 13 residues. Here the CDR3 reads CASRTATNTEAFF. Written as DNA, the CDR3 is TGTGCCAGCAGGACAGCCACGAACACTGAAGCTTTCTTT.

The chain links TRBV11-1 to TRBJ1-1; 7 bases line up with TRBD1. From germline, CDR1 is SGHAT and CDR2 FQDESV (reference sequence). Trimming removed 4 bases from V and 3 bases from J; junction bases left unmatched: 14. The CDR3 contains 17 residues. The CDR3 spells CASSSYTGTDKDTEAFF. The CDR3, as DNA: TGTGCCAGCAGCTCATACACTGGGACAGACAAGGACACTGAAGCTTTCTTT. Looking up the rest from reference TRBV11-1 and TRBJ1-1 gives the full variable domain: EAEVAQSPRYKITEKSQAVAFWCDPISGHATLYWYRQILGQGPELLVQFQDESVVDDSQLPKDRFSAERLKGVDSTLKIQPAELGDSAMYLCASSSYTGTDKDTEAFFGQGTRLTVV.

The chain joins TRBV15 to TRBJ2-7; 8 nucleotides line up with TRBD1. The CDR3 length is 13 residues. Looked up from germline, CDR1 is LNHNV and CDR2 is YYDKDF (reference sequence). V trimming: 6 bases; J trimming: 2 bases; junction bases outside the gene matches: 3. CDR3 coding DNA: TGTGCCACCAGTAGGGACAGGCCCTACGAGCAGTACTTC. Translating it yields CATSRDRPYEQYF.

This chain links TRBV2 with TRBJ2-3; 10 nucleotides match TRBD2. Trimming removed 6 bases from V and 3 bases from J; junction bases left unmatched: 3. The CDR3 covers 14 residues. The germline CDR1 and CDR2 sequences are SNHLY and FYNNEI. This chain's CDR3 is CASRERGGTDTQYF. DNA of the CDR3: TGTGCCAGCAGGGAGCGGGGGGGGACAGATACGCAGTATTTT.

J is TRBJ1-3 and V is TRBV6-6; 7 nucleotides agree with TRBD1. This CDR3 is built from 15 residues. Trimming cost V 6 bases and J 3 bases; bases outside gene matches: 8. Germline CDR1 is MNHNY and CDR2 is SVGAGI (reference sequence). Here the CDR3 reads CASRPTGDFGNTIYF. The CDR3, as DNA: TGTGCCAGCAGGCCCACAGGGGACTTTGGAAACACCATATATTTT.

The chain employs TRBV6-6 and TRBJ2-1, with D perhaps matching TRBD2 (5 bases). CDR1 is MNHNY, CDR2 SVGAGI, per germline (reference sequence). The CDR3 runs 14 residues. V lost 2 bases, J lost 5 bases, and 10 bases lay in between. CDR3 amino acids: CASSYGERNNEQFF. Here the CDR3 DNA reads TGTGCCAGCAGTTACGGAGAGCGGAACAATGAGCAGTTCTTC.

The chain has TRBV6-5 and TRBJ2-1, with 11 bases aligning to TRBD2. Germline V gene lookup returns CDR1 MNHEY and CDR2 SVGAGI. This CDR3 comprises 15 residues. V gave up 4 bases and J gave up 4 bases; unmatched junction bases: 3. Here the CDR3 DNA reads TGTGCCAGCAGTTTCGGACTAGCGGGTTACAATGAGCAGTTCTTC. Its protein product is CASSFGLAGYNEQFF.

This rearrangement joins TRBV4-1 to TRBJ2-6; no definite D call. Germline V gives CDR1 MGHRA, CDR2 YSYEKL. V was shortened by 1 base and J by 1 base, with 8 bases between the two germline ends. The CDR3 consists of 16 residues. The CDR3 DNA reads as TGCGCCAGCAGCCAAGCAATGGATTCTGGGGCCAACGTCCTGACTTTC. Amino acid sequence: CASSQAMDSGANVLTF.

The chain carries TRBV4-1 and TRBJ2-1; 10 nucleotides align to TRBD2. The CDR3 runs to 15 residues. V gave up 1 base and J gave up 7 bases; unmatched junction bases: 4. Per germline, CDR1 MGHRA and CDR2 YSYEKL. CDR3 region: CASSQVSGRWNEQFF. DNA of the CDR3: TGCGCCAGCAGCCAAGTTAGCGGGAGGTGGAATGAGCAGTTCTTC.

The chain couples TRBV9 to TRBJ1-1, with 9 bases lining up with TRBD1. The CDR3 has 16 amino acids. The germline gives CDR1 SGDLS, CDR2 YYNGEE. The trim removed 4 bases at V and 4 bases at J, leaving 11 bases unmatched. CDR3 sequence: CASSSRRDRVSTEAFF. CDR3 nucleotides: TGTGCCAGCAGCTCCAGACGGGACAGGGTTTCCACTGAAGCTTTCTTT.

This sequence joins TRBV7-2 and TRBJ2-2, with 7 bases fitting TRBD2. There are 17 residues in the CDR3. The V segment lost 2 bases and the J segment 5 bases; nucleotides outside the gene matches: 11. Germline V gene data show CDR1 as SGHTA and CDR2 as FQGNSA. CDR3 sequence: CASSLSPGTTVTGELFF. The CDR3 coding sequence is TGTGCCAGCAGCTTATCCCCCGGGACTACGGTGACCGGGGAGCTGTTTTTT. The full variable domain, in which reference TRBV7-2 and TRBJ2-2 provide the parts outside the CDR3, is GAGVSQSPSNKVTEKGKDVELRCDPISGHTALYWYRQSLGQGLEFLIYFQGNSAPDKSGLPSDRFSAERTGGSVSTLTIQRTQQEDSAVYLCASSLSPGTTVTGELFFGEGSRLTVL.

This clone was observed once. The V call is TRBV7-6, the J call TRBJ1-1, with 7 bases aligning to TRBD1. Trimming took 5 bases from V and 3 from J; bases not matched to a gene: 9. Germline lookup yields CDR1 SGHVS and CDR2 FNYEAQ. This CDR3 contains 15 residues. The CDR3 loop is CASSPWWQGDTEAFF. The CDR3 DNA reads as TGTGCCAGCAGCCCCTGGTGGCAGGGGGACACTGAAGCTTTCTTT.

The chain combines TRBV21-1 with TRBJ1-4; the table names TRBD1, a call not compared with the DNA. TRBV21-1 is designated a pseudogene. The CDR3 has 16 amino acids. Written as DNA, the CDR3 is TGTGCCAGCAGCAACGTCCCGGGACAGGGTGCAGGAAAACTGTTTTTT. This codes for CASSNVPGQGAGKLFF.

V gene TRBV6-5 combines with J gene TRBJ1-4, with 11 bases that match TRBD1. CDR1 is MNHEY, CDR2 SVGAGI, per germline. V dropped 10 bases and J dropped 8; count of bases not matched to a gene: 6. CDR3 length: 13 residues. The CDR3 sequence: CATRDRGLEKLFF. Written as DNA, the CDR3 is TGTGCCACCCGGGACAGGGGGTTAGAAAAACTGTTTTTT.

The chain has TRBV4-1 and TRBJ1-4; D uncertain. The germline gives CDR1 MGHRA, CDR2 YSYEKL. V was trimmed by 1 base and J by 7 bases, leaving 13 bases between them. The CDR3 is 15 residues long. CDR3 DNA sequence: TGCGCCAGCAGCCAAGCCGGGGAGGGAGCTGAAAAACTGTTTTTT. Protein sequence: CASSQAGEGAEKLFF.